This T cell receptor beta chain appears in the sequencing data of a study of cytomegalovirus exposure and HLA in healthy donors. The CDR3 extends over 16 amino acids. The V gene's germline CDR1 is GTSNPN and CDR2 SVGIG (reference sequence). J gave up 7 bases and V 2 bases, and 11 bases lay outside the gene matches. Findings and caveats of the study: For TCR beta chains, V- and J-gene trimming was later linked to a missense DCLRE1C variant.

Turning to this clone: Antigen: not known.

Amplification used 60 Vbeta primers and 13 Jbeta primers. TCRdb's table, derived via immunoSEQ multiplex PCR, lists solely in-frame clones and lacks some. The sample has some 150,000 clones; 9.7% are singletons. The specimen sequenced was PBMCs. This sequence originates from a man aged 50-60 years in good health and CMV-seronegative. This rearrangement joins TRBV30 to TRBJ2-1, with 10 positions matching TRBD2. Written as DNA, the CDR3 is TGTGCCTGGAGTAAGAGGGCCAGCGGGAGGGGTAATGAGCAGTTCTTC. It codes for CAWSKRASGRGNEQFF.